Each of the 21 T cell receptor beta chains below was sequenced from the same sample in a study of cytomegalovirus exposure and HLA in healthy donors. A multiplex PCR was run with 60 Vbeta primers and 13 Jbeta primers. Measured with immunoSEQ multiplex PCR; TCRdb has only the in-frame clones, and not every one. Its table records about 130,000 clones. The sequencing input was PBMCs. These receptors originate from a man under 40 in good health and CMV-seronegative.

J is TRBJ2-5 and V is TRBV29-1; the D is unclear. There are 13 residues in the CDR3. CDR1 and CDR2 from the germline V gene are SQVTM and ANQGSEA. V lost 0 bases and J 6 bases, leaving 11 bases between the germline ends. The CDR3 DNA reads as TGCAGCGTTGAAGACTCCGTAACACAGACCCAGTACTTC. Protein: CSVEDSVTQTQYF. Together with reference TRBV29-1 and TRBJ2-5, the CDR3 gives the full variable domain: SAVISQKPSRDICQRGTSLTIQCQVDSQVTMMFWYRQQPGQSLTLIATANQGSEATYESGFVIDKFPISRPNLTFSTLTVSNMSPEDSSIYLCSVEDSVTQTQYFGPGTRLLVL.

The chain carries TRBV29-1 and TRBJ2-7, with D tentatively TRBD1 (5 bases). Trimming cost V 5 bases and J 1 base, with 12 bases left between them. This CDR3 comprises 13 residues. The germline V gene has CDR1 SQVTM and CDR2 ANQGSEA. The CDR3 reads CSVRYRTSYEQYF. The CDR3 DNA follows: TGCAGCGTTCGGTATAGGACATCCTACGAGCAGTACTTC.

As regards this clone: Other DNA sequences within the sample encode an identical CDR3. V and J are TRBV15 and TRBJ1-2; 8 nucleotides line up with TRBD1. V shed 4 bases, J shed 4 bases, and the junction held 5 bases outside the gene matches. The germline CDR1 and CDR2 sequences are LNHNV and YYDKDF (reference sequence). CDR3 size: 14 residues. CDR3 in amino acids: CATSTRTGSYGYTF. The CDR3 coding sequence is TGTGCCACCAGCACCCGGACAGGGAGCTATGGCTACACCTTC.

V is TRBV5-6 and J is TRBJ2-7; D call uncertain. V was clipped by 0 bases and J by 6 bases, with 10 bases between them. Germline values: CDR1 SGHDT, CDR2 YYEEEE. CDR3 length equals 13 residues. CDR3 region: CASSLVPGPEQYF. DNA of the CDR3: TGTGCCAGCAGCTTGGTCCCGGGTCCCGAGCAGTACTTC. Complete variable domain (other parts from reference TRBV5-6 and TRBJ2-7): DAGVTQSPTHLIKTRGQQVTLRCSPKSGHDTVSWYQQALGQGPQFIFQYYEEEERQRGNFPDRFSGHQFPNYSSELNVNALLLGDSALYLCASSLVPGPEQYFGPGTRLTVT.

The V and J genes are TRBV11-2 and TRBJ1-1; D might be TRBD1 (6 bases). CDR1 SGHAT and CDR2 FQNNGV come from the germline V gene. The CDR3 extends over 16 amino acids. The V end was cut by 5 bases, the J end by 3 bases, with 19 bases between. CDR3 in DNA: TGTGCCAGCAGCAGACCCCAGAGGGGGTTGTACACTGAAGCTTTCTTT. Translated, it gives CASSRPQRGLYTEAFF.

The chain combines TRBV28 with TRBJ2-1; TRBD1 agrees at 9 bases. CDR1 is MDHEN and CDR2 is SYDVKM in the germline V gene. The trim removed 7 bases at V and 1 base at J, leaving 5 bases unmatched. The CDR3 runs to 15 residues. CDR3 in DNA: TGTGCCAGCATCCACAGGGGGCCATCCTACAATGAGCAGTTCTTC. Protein product: CASIHRGPSYNEQFF.

This CDR3 is CASSFPPGEGKPQHF. CDR3 DNA sequence: TGTGCCAGCAGCTTCCCCCCGGGGGAAGGGAAGCCCCAGCATTTT. V is TRBV7-2 and J is TRBJ1-5; tentatively, D is TRBD1 (5 bases). CDR3 length: 15 residues. V was clipped by 3 bases and J by 8 bases, with 17 bases between them. Germline-derived CDR1 and CDR2 are SGHTA and FQGNSA.

V is TRBV29-1 and J is TRBJ2-7; 9 bases line up with TRBD2. The V segment lost 1 base and the J segment 7 bases; nucleotides outside the gene matches: 11. CDR1 and CDR2 (germline): SQVTM, ANQGSEA. The CDR3 has 15 amino acids. The CDR3 region has the DNA TGCAGCGTTGAAGGAGGTATGGCGGGAGGGGATGAGCAGTACTTC. Protein product: CSVEGGMAGGDEQYF.

The genes are TRBV5-6 and TRBJ1-2; D unresolved. The germline V and J ends were trimmed by 2 bases and 6 bases, with 20 bases remaining between them. The CDR3 is 16 amino acids. The germline V gene has CDR1 SGHDT and CDR2 YYEEEE. The CDR3 DNA is TGTGCCAGCAGCTTATCGGACCTGTCCGGGAGCGATGGCTACACCTTC. Protein: CASSLSDLSGSDGYTF.

Worth noting for this clone: Distinct nucleotide sequences in the sample also encode this CDR3. The V call is TRBV20-1, the J call TRBJ1-1; 7 positions agree with TRBD1. Germline CDR1 DFQATT, CDR2 SNEGSKA (reference sequence). V was clipped by 6 bases and J by 3 bases; unmatched bases: 1. The CDR3 is 11 amino acids. In DNA form, the CDR3 reads TGCAGTGCCACAGGGGACACTGAAGCTTTCTTT. This encodes CSATGDTEAFF.

Here the CDR3 reads CASSVGTGGYYEQYF. The CDR3 DNA follows: TGTGCCAGCAGCGTCGGAACAGGAGGGTACTACGAGCAGTACTTC. This chain links TRBV9 with TRBJ2-7; tentatively, D is TRBD2 (6 bases). Trimming pared 2 bases from V and 3 bases from J, leaving 15 bases between. Germline-derived CDR1 and CDR2 are SGDLS and YYNGEE. This CDR3 has 15 amino acids.

The rearrangement uses TRBV29-1 and TRBJ1-1, with D possibly being TRBD1 (6 bases). From germline, CDR1 is SQVTM and CDR2 ANQGSEA. V gave up 4 bases and J gave up 4 bases, with 13 bases separating them. The CDR3 has 13 residues. Written as DNA, the CDR3 is TGCAGCGTTGTGGGACACCTGGGCACTGAAGCTTTCTTT. It encodes CSVVGHLGTEAFF.

This chain links TRBV11-3 with TRBJ2-3, with 11 nucleotides matching TRBD2. Germline V lookup: CDR1 SGHNT, CDR2 YENEEA. V shed 5 bases, J shed 5 bases, and the junction held 3 bases outside the gene matches. CDR3 length: 14 amino acids. The CDR3 here is CASSLGLAGDTQYF. The CDR3 DNA reads as TGTGCCAGCAGCCTCGGACTAGCGGGAGATACGCAGTATTTT.

V and J are TRBV28 and TRBJ1-1; 7 positions match TRBD1. J gave up 4 bases and V 5 bases, and 7 bases lay outside the gene matches. Germline CDR1 and CDR2: MDHEN and SYDVKM. The CDR3 spans 14 residues. In DNA, the CDR3 is TGTGCCAGCAGTATCACAGGGGCTGGCACTGAAGCTTTCTTT. The encoded protein is CASSITGAGTEAFF.

This chain links TRBV6-4 with TRBJ2-5, with a weak D call TRBD1 (6 bases). With the DNA end fitting TRBJ2-7 better, the J assignment may be wrong. This CDR3 contains 14 residues. In germline, CDR1 is MRHNA, CDR2 SNTAGT. The CDR3 DNA sequence: TGTGCCAGCAGTAACAGGGTTCACTCCTACGAGCAGTACTTC. Its protein product is CASSNRVHSYEQYF.

V gene TRBV23-1 combines with J gene TRBJ2-1; D may be TRBD1 (6 bases). TRBV23-1 is an ORF, and what it does is uncertain. This CDR3 comprises 10 residues. The V and J ends lost 8 bases and 14 bases respectively, with 13 bases between them. CDR3: CASGGPEEFF. The CDR3 region has the DNA TGCGCCAGCGGGGGCCCGGAGGAGTTCTTC.

The chain recombines TRBV5-6 with TRBJ2-1, with TRBD2 matching over 11 bases. This CDR3 spans 16 amino acids. J lost 0 bases, V lost 4 bases, and 3 bases had no gene match. The germline V gene encodes CDR1 SGHDT and CDR2 YYEEEE. CDR3: CASSASGRSSYNEQFF. The CDR3 DNA follows: TGTGCCAGCAGCGCTAGCGGGAGGAGCTCCTACAATGAGCAGTTCTTC.

This chain links TRBV28 with TRBJ2-7; D perhaps matches TRBD2 (5 bases). The V end lost 4 bases, the J end lost 2 bases, and 15 bases lay between the germline ends. This CDR3 is 15 amino acids long. Germline loops: CDR1 MDHEN, CDR2 SYDVKM. The CDR3 spells CASSSRGRLTYEQYF. Here the CDR3 DNA reads TGTGCCAGCAGTTCACGAGGCAGACTAACCTACGAGCAGTACTTC.

This rearrangement joins TRBV30 to TRBJ2-5; 8 bases agree with TRBD2. Near its end, the DNA agrees better with TRBJ2-7, so the J call may be wrong. The V gene's germline CDR1 is GTSNPN and CDR2 SVGIG (reference sequence). The CDR3 covers 14 residues. The CDR3 spells CAWSVAGGLYEQYF. The CDR3 bases are TGTGCCTGGAGTGTGGCGGGAGGACTATACGAGCAGTACTTC.

This rearrangement joins TRBV10-1 to TRBJ2-7; D is possibly TRBD1 (6 bases). Germline V gene data show CDR1 as WNHNN and CDR2 as SYGVQD (reference sequence). The CDR3 is made up of 16 amino acids. V was clipped by 9 bases and J by 2 bases, with 23 bases between them. The CDR3 DNA reads TGCGCCAGTTCGCCTACCGGGACACCGGAACCCTACGAGCAGTACTTC. Residues: CASSPTGTPEPYEQYF.

The chain recombines TRBV10-2 with TRBJ1-1, with 7 nucleotides matching TRBD1. This CDR3 spans 14 amino acids. CDR1 WSHSY and CDR2 SAAADI come from the germline V gene. V shed 3 bases and J 1 base; nucleotides not matched to a gene: 2. The CDR3 loop reads CASSDGTANTEAFF. The CDR3 DNA is TGCGCCAGCAGTGATGGGACAGCGAACACTGAAGCTTTCTTT.